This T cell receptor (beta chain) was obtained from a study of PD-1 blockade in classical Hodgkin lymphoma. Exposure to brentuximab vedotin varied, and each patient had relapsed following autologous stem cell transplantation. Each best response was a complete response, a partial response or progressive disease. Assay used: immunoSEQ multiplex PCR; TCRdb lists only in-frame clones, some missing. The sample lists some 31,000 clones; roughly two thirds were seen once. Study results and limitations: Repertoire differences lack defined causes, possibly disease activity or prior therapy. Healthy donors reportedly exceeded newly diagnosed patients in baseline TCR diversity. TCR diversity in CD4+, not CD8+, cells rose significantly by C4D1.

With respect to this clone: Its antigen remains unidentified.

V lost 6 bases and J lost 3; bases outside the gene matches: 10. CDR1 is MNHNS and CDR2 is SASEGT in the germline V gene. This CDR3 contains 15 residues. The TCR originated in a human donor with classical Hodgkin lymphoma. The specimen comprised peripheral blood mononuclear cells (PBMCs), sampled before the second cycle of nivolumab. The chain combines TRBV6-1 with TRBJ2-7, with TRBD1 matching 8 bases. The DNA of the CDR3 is TGTGCCAGCAGACTGGACAGGGCGAAGTTCTACGAGCAGTACTTC. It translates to CASRLDRAKFYEQYF.